This TCR beta chain derives from a study of regulatory T cells in long-lasting Graves disease. At least ten counts were recorded for this clonotype. Time point defined: newly diagnosed GD, antithyroid drugs for less than 3 months. PBMC RNA was the source of the TCR library. The patient group derived from an endocrinology department in Xi'an, China. Arm-PCR of CDR3 regions with iRepertoire HTBI primers generated TCR beta libraries. One entry per CDR3 protein, called by TCRdb with MiXCR from the multiplex PCR reads. The sample lists around 230,000 distinct CDR3 sequences, 15% to 20% seen once, with approximately 24% in the top ten. The V end was cut by 5 bases, the J end by 6 bases, with 19 bases between. The CDR3 is made up of 16 amino acids.

Sequenced material: peripheral blood mononuclear cells (PBMCs), taken at new diagnosis, from a patient treated with antithyroid drugs. J is TRBJ1-4 and V is TRBV12-3 or TRBV12-4, with D possibly TRBD1 on 5 matching bases. This sequence originates from a female donor with Graves disease. The CDR3 reads CASSPPLGQGDEKLFF. CDR3 in DNA: TGTGCCAGCAGTCCCCCCCTCGGGCAGGGTGATGAAAAACTGTTTTTT.